In its sample, the clone carrying this T cell receptor beta chain was seen a few times. Its antigen is not identified. TCRbeta library preparation incorporated unique molecular identifiers. Each CDR3 protein is one row after TCRdb ran MiXCR on the PCR reads. The table records about 470,000 distinct CDR3 sequences, 43% of them present only once. Deletions cut 5 bases from V and 7 bases from J, with 15 bases between. The germline gives CDR1 SEHNR, CDR2 FQNEAQ (reference sequence). The CDR3 extends over 13 amino acids. The sample comes from a study of T-cell reconstitution after alpha-beta-depleted transplantation in children. Study-wide results and caveats: T-cell counts and diversity at one year following transplant were attributed mainly to newly produced T cells.

This receptor was taken from a girl aged 2 to 9 with aplastic anemia, due to receive a stem cell transplant. The sequences come from PBMCs, collected before TCRalphabeta/CD19-depleted stem cell transplant. The gene calls are TRBV7-9 and TRBJ2-7, with D perhaps assigned TRBD1 or TRBD2 (5 bases each). The DNA for the CDR3 is TGTGCCAGCAGCGAGGGGCCCTCGCGGGAGCAGTACTTC. It specifies CASSEGPSREQYF.